Following are 20 T cell receptor beta chains from one sample sequenced in a study of CD8+ T cells in alopecia areata (dated by TCRdb to 2016 to 2018). Receptor amplification or capture employed the immunoSEQ multiplex PCR assay. RNA was extracted from all samples and reverse transcribed into cDNA, which served as template for TCR sequencing. TCRdb took this table from immuneACCESS and kept in-frame rearrangements with V and J called. Such tables lack part of the clones; where checked against another copy, unresolved V genes explain under half of the gap, and the rest is unexplained. In this sample the table shows about 190,000 clones, roughly three fifths of which occur a single time. The top ten clonotypes cover 0.65% to 0.7% of the sample. The sample's time point, from its label and the paper: around 29 days on oral tofacitinib. The sample's treatment or condition label, decoded: oral pan-JAK inhibitor, 5-10 mg twice daily.

Sequencing was performed on CD4+ T cells sorted from blood, taken at week 4, from a patient treated with tofacitinib. The receptors here all came from a human donor with alopecia areata.

This clone was counted a few times. This chain uses TRBV25-1 with TRBJ2-5; D possibly matches TRBD1 or TRBD2 (5 bases each). There are 14 residues in the CDR3. V dropped 2 bases and J dropped 7 bases, with 14 bases sitting between them. Per the germline V gene, CDR1 is MGHDK and CDR2 is SYGVNS. This chain's CDR3 is CASSEARGRATQYF. Here the CDR3 DNA reads TGTGCCAGCAGTGAAGCGAGGGGAAGGGCGACCCAGTACTTC.

The CDR3 bases are TGTGCCAGCAGTGACTCGAGCAGGACGGGTCATGGCTACACCTTC. Protein sequence: CASSDSSRTGHGYTF. The rearrangement joins TRBV6-4 to TRBJ1-2; D unclear. V was pared by 0 bases and J by 6 bases, with 14 bases between. The germline CDR1 and CDR2 sequences are MRHNA and SNTAGT. CDR3 length: 15 amino acids.

This clone was observed a few times. The V and J genes are TRBV11-2 and TRBJ1-2; D remains unclear. Germline CDR1 SGHAT, CDR2 FQNNGV. Trimming cost V 5 bases and J 4 bases, with 14 bases left between them. The CDR3 is made up of 14 amino acids. CDR3 bases: TGTGCCAGCAGCCTAAGGGCAGGCCGCTATGGCTACACCTTC. It yields the protein CASSLRAGRYGYTF.

There are a few counts of this clone. The rearrangement uses TRBV6-1 and TRBJ2-5, with no clear D. There are 13 residues in the CDR3. Trimming cost V 2 bases and J 3 bases, with 7 bases left between them. The germline CDR1 and CDR2 sequences are MNHNS and SASEGT. CDR3 residues: CASSELGKETQYF. Here the CDR3 DNA reads TGTGCCAGCAGTGAATTGGGGAAAGAGACCCAGTACTTC.

V and J are TRBV29-1 and TRBJ2-5; D not resolved. Germline loops: CDR1 SQVTM, CDR2 ANQGSEA. The V and J ends lost 2 bases and 7 bases respectively, with 11 bases between them. This CDR3 spans 12 amino acids. The chain's CDR3 is CSVEYHGGTQYF. The CDR3 DNA reads TGCAGCGTTGAATATCATGGTGGGACCCAGTACTTC.

The CDR3: CASSKDETDTQYF. CDR3 DNA sequence: TGTGCCAGCAGCAAGGACGAGACAGATACGCAGTATTTT. The chain couples TRBV5-4 to TRBJ2-3, with D unclear. Germline V CDR1 and CDR2: SGHNT, YYREEE (reference sequence). This CDR3 comprises 13 residues. With 4 bases removed from V and 3 bases from J, the gap between germline ends came to 9 bases.

The chain links TRBV29-1 to TRBJ2-5; 8 bases are a match to TRBD2. Losses at the gene ends were 6 bases for V and 7 bases for J; bases not matched to a gene: 16. This CDR3 contains 15 residues. Germline loops: CDR1 SQVTM, CDR2 ANQGSEA. CDR3 in DNA: TGCAGCGTGCCGAACCCGGGACTAGGGGCCGGGACCCAGTACTTC. This encodes CSVPNPGLGAGTQYF.

V usage is TRBV6-5 and J usage is TRBJ1-1, with a tentative D call TRBD1 (5 bases). V dropped 3 bases and J dropped 0 bases, with 14 bases sitting between them. This CDR3 has 16 amino acids. Germline V gene lookup returns CDR1 MNHEY and CDR2 SVGAGI. CDR3 sequence: CASSYGWGQLNTEAFF. CDR3 nucleotides: TGTGCCAGCAGTTATGGGTGGGGCCAACTGAACACTGAAGCTTTCTTT.

V and J are TRBV15 and TRBJ2-3, with TRBD2 matching over 10 bases. Per germline, CDR1 LNHNV and CDR2 YYDKDF (reference sequence). This CDR3 has 17 amino acids. V lost 4 bases to trimming and J lost 2 bases; unmatched junction nucleotides: 9. The CDR3 spells CATSTNRLAGLTDTQYF. In nucleotides, the CDR3 is TGTGCCACCAGCACCAACCGACTAGCGGGCCTCACAGATACGCAGTATTTT.

Remarks on this clone: At one boundary the junction diverges from the germline segment, which might be a read error. V usage is TRBV15 and J usage is TRBJ1-4; no firm D call. The CDR3 consists of 12 residues. Germline assignment: CDR1 LNHNV and CDR2 YYDKDF (reference sequence). CDR3 residues: CATSRAPNRVDF. The CDR3 DNA follows: TGTGCCACCAGCAGAGCCCCCAATAGGGTTGATTTT.

This clone has more than one count but fewer than ten. The sample holds other DNA sequences that translate to the same CDR3. This rearrangement joins TRBV7-2 to TRBJ1-3, with TRBD1 as a possible D gene (5 bases). The length of the CDR3 is 15 residues. The V end lost 4 bases, the J end lost 0 bases, and 10 bases lay between the germline ends. Germline V lookup: CDR1 SGHTA, CDR2 FQGNSA. In DNA, the CDR3 is TGTGCCAGCAGCTGGGGGGGGAGCTCTGGAAACACCATATATTTT. Translation gives CASSWGGSSGNTIYF.

This clone was recorded once. The CDR3, as DNA: TGCGCCAGCAGCTTACGGGGTGGCTCTGGGGCCAACGTCCTGACTTTC. Residues: CASSLRGGSGANVLTF. V gene TRBV5-1 combines with J gene TRBJ2-6, with D perhaps matching TRBD2 (5 bases). Germline-derived CDR1 and CDR2 are SGHRS and YFSETQ. The CDR3 contains 16 residues. V was shortened by 2 bases and J by 0 bases, with 9 bases between the two germline ends.

The gene calls are TRBV10-3 and TRBJ2-6, with D maybe TRBD1 (5 bases). Germline CDR1 is ENHRY and CDR2 is SYGVKD. The CDR3 runs 17 residues. The V end was cut by 7 bases, the J end by 2 bases, with 18 bases between. The CDR3 loop is CAITAGFPLAGANVLTF. The CDR3 DNA reads as TGTGCCATCACGGCAGGGTTCCCCCTTGCTGGGGCCAACGTCCTGACTTTC.

V is TRBV29-1 and J is TRBJ2-1, with 7 bases aligning to TRBD2. CDR3 length: 13 residues. J lost 0 bases, V lost 7 bases, and 3 bases had no gene match. The germline V gene encodes CDR1 SQVTM and CDR2 ANQGSEA. The CDR3 sequence is CSAGTTSYNEQFF. For the CDR3, the DNA is TGCAGCGCCGGGACTACCTCCTACAATGAGCAGTTCTTC.

This clone has just one count. This chain joins TRBV27 and TRBJ1-1; no clear D gene. Germline CDR1 is MNHEY and CDR2 is SMNVEV (reference sequence). V was shortened by 0 bases and J by 11 bases, with 13 bases between the two germline ends. There are 13 residues in the CDR3. The CDR3 DNA sequence: TGTGCCAGCAGTTTATCCGTCCCCGGAGGGGCTTTCTTT. This codes for CASSLSVPGGAFF.

Only a few counts were recorded for this clone. The J gene is TRBJ2-7, the V gene TRBV4-1; D ambiguous. The CDR3 consists of 14 residues. Germline V gene sequence: CDR1 MGHRA, CDR2 YSYEKL. Trimming pared 7 bases from V and 5 bases from J, leaving 18 bases between. The DNA of the CDR3 is TGCGCCAGCACGACGGTCCCAGAGAGCGACGAGCAGTACTTC. Residues: CASTTVPESDEQYF.

This chain joins TRBV15 and TRBJ1-2; D gene uncertain. The V gene lost 6 bases and the J gene lost 0 bases, with 5 bases spanning the gap. The CDR3 loop spans 12 amino acids. Germline lookup yields CDR1 LNHNV and CDR2 YYDKDF (reference sequence). CDR3 sequence (DNA): TGTGCCACCAGTGCTGCTAACTATGGCTACACCTTC. Translating gives CATSAANYGYTF.

The CDR3 loop reads CSVRRGQGNTEAFF. The CDR3 DNA follows: TGCAGCGTCCGAAGGGGACAGGGGAACACTGAAGCTTTCTTT. The V call is TRBV29-1, the J call TRBJ1-1, with TRBD1 matching over 9 bases. The germline V gene has CDR1 SQVTM and CDR2 ANQGSEA. CDR3 length: 14 amino acids. V dropped 6 bases and J dropped 1; count of bases not matched to a gene: 6.

The chain couples TRBV7-2 to TRBJ2-2; no definite D call. Germline CDR1 SGHTA, CDR2 FQGNSA. V lost 1 base, J lost 0 bases, and 9 bases lay in between. The CDR3 contains 16 residues. CDR3 DNA sequence: TGTGCCAGCAGCTTAGTTCCCTCCGCGAACACCGGGGAGCTGTTTTTT. Translation gives CASSLVPSANTGELFF. The variable domain in full, completed from reference TRBV7-2 and TRBJ2-2, reads GAGVSQSPSNKVTEKGKDVELRCDPISGHTALYWYRQSLGQGLEFLIYFQGNSAPDKSGLPSDRFSAERTGGSVSTLTIQRTQQEDSAVYLCASSLVPSANTGELFFGEGSRLTVL.

V is TRBV9 and J is TRBJ2-3, with 8 bases matching TRBD2. Germline CDR1 SGDLS, CDR2 YYNGEE. The CDR3 contains 16 residues. V lost 4 bases and J lost 1; bases outside the gene matches: 8. DNA for the CDR3: TGTGCCAGCAGCCCCTTCACGACTAGCGGCACAGATACGCAGTATTTT. It yields the protein CASSPFTTSGTDTQYF. The whole variable domain, filled in from reference TRBV9 and TRBJ2-3, reads DSGVTQTPKHLITATGQRVTLRCSPRSGDLSVYWYQQSLDQGLQFLIQYYNGEERAKGNILERFSAQQFPDLHSELNLSSLELGDSALYFCASSPFTTSGTDTQYFGPGTRLTVL.